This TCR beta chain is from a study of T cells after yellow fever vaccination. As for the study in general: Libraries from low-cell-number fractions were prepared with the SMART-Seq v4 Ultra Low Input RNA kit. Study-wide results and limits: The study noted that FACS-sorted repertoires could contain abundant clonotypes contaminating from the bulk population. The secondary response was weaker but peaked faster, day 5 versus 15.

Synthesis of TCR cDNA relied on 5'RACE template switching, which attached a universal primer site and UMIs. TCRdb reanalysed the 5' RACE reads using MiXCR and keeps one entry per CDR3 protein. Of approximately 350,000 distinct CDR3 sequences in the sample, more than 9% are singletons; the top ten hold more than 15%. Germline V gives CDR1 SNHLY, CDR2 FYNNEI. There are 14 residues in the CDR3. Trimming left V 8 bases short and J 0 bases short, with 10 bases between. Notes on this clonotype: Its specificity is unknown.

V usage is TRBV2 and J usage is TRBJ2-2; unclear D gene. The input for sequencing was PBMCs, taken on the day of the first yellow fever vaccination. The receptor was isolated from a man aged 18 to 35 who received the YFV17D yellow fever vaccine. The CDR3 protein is CASRYGPNTGELFF. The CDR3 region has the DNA TGTGCCAGCCGTTACGGGCCGAACACCGGGGAGCTGTTTTTT.